These T cell receptor beta chains were read from a single sample in a study of somatic mutations in cytotoxic T cells in rheumatoid arthritis. Libraries were prepared by immunoSEQ multiplex PCR; TCRdb keeps only in-frame clonotypes and omits some of them. The table has about 8,600 clones, around 75% seen once; the top ten hold about 36%. The specimen sequenced was CD8+ T cells sorted from blood. All receptors come from a woman aged 45-65 years in good health. The CDR3 runs from the conserved cysteine through the conserved F or W. The order of the fields is clone size, J gene, D gene, V gene, CDR3 length, CDR3 protein, CDR3 DNA. A D gene is named only where the DNA matches it firmly. Only part of the rows carry a size: once, few, many, or a class if the clone is expanded.

size: -; J: TRBJ1-2; D: -; V: TRBV7-9; length: 14; CDR3: CASSLGGPNYGYTF; DNA: TGTGCCAGCAGCTTAGGCGGCCCTAACTATGGCTACACCTTC
size: -; J: TRBJ2-2; D: -; V: TRBV4-1; length: 15; CDR3: CASRGSASGTGELFF; DNA: TGCGCCAGCAGGGGGTCGGCGTCGGGGACCGGGGAGCTGTTTTTT
size: -; J: TRBJ1-4; D: TRBD1; V: TRBV7-9; length: 15; CDR3: CASSSSTGLGEKLFF; DNA: TGTGCCAGCAGCTCGTCGACAGGGCTCGGTGAAAAACTGTTTTTT
size: -; J: TRBJ2-1; D: -; V: TRBV27; length: 17; CDR3: CASSFRGAGGPWGEQFF; DNA: TGTGCCAGCAGTTTCCGGGGTGCAGGGGGGCCTTGGGGTGAGCAGTTCTTC
size: few; J: TRBJ1-6; D: -; V: TRBV2; length: 17; CDR3: CASSEALWSSYNSPLHF; DNA: TGTGCCAGCAGTGAAGCGCTTTGGAGCTCCTATAATTCACCCCTCCACTTT
size: few; J: TRBJ1-2; D: -; V: TRBV5-5; length: 15; CDR3: CASRFLSDSLYGYTF; DNA: TGTGCCAGCAGGTTTCTCTCGGACAGTCTCTATGGCTACACCTTC
size: -; J: TRBJ2-7; D: -; V: TRBV27; length: 15; CDR3: CASSFKGGGLYEQYF; DNA: TGTGCCAGCAGTTTTAAGGGGGGGGGACTATACGAGCAGTACTTC
size: few; J: TRBJ1-2; D: -; V: TRBV7-9; length: 11; CDR3: CASGDRPGYTF; DNA: TGTGCCAGCGGAGACCGACCCGGCTACACCTTC
size: few; J: TRBJ2-7; D: -; V: TRBV6-5; length: 15; CDR3: CASSYSRGGRYEQYF; DNA: TGTGCCAGCAGTTACTCGCGGGGTGGGAGATACGAGCAGTACTTC
size: -; J: TRBJ1-1; D: -; V: TRBV21-1; length: 12; CDR3: CASRTGNTEAFF; DNA: TGTGCCAGCAGGACAGGGAACACTGAAGCTTTCTTT
size: -; J: TRBJ1-5; D: -; V: TRBV7-9; length: 13; CDR3: CASSLPQGGPQHF; DNA: TGTGCCAGCAGCTTACCGCAGGGAGGGCCTCAGCATTTT